The entry that follows covers one T cell receptor beta chain sequence. Libraries were prepared by immunoSEQ multiplex PCR; TCRdb keeps only in-frame clonotypes and omits some of them. The sample shows 74,000 or so clones, 96% of them seen only once. This entry is derived from a study of technical replicates of blood from a few donors. Trimming removed 6 bases from V and 6 bases from J, with 14 bases in between. The CDR3 runs to 13 residues. The germline CDR1 and CDR2 sequences are SGHAT and FQNNGV. This receptor was obtained from a human donor in good health. This chain links TRBV11-2 with TRBJ1-2, with a weak D call TRBD1 (5 bases). Sequencing input: T cells isolated from PBMCs. This CDR3 is CASRRLGGNGYTF. Written as DNA, the CDR3 is TGTGCCAGCAGACGACTCGGGGGTAATGGCTACACCTTC.